Below, 26 T cell receptor beta chains from the same sample are listed, as sequenced in a study of CXCR3-negative and CXCR3-positive naive CD8 T cells. Study results and caveats: Relative to CXCR3-negative naive cells, CXCR3-positive naive cells had more hydrophobic TRB CDR3s.

UMI-labeled TRB cDNA libraries were prepared by 5' RACE. With the 5' RACE reads reprocessed, TCRdb shows one record per CDR3 protein and no DNA. Its listing shows tens of thousands of distinct CDR3 sequences. Their antigen targets remain unknown. Sequencing used naive CXCR3+ CD8+ T cells from blood. As to subset: CD45RO-CCR7+CD27+CD95- naive CD8+ T cells expressing CXCR3 (TNR3+). The receptors come from a human donor in good health. Some clones in this sample may be carry-over from other donors' samples.

The CDR3 is CASSLGATAADTQYF. The chain carries TRBV5-1 and TRBJ2-3. CDR3 size: 15 residues. The germline V gene has CDR1 SGHRS and CDR2 YFSETQ.

This sequence joins TRBV28 and TRBJ2-2; with no DNA, the TCRdb D assignment of TRBD1 cannot be verified. Germline V lookup: CDR1 MDHEN, CDR2 SYDVKM. The CDR3 covers 16 residues. The CDR3 loop is CASSWDRRGPTGELFF. The variable domain in full, with the rest retrieved from reference TRBV28 and TRBJ2-2, is DVKVTQSSRYLVKRTGEKVFLECVQDMDHENMFWYRQDPGLGLRLIYFSYDVKMKEKGDIPEGYSVSREKKERFSLILESASTNQTSMYLCASSWDRRGPTGELFFGEGSRLTVL.

The rearrangement links TRBV7-9 to TRBJ2-7; the D call from TCRdb, TRBD1, cannot be confirmed without DNA. CDR1 and CDR2 (germline): SEHNR, FQNEAQ (reference sequence). The CDR3 extends over 14 amino acids. The CDR3 protein is CASSLAVRGHEQYF.

The rearrangement uses TRBV29-1 and TRBJ2-3; TCRdb proposes TRBD2, but this gene call is untestable without DNA. The CDR3 runs to 14 residues. In germline, CDR1 is SQVTM, CDR2 ANQGSEA. The CDR3 reads CSGFGGGGGDTQYF.

The J gene is TRBJ2-7, the V gene TRBV29-1; there is no DNA to check the TCRdb D call of TRBD1. This CDR3 is 14 amino acids long. Germline CDR1 is SQVTM and CDR2 is ANQGSEA. CDR3 region: CSVSPGQIGYEQYF.

The V call is TRBV20-1, the J call TRBJ2-7; checking the TCRdb D call of TRBD1 is not possible without DNA. Germline CDR1 is DFQATT and CDR2 is SNEGSKA (reference sequence). CDR3 length: 13 amino acids. The CDR3 spells CSARDPLYDEQYF.

The V and J genes are TRBV7-6 and TRBJ2-7; TCRdb calls TRBD1, which cannot be checked without DNA. The CDR3 is 15 residues long. The germline CDR1 and CDR2 sequences are SGHVS and FNYEAQ. The CDR3 sequence is CASSSPGQGVYEQYF.

This chain links TRBV28 with TRBJ2-5; the TCRdb D gene call, TRBD1, has no DNA to confirm it. The CDR3 totals 18 residues. From germline, CDR1 is MDHEN and CDR2 SYDVKM. The CDR3 reads CASSLTPIKVSARETQYF.

The chain has TRBV7-8 and TRBJ2-1; TCRdb proposes TRBD2, but this gene call is untestable without DNA. The V gene's germline CDR1 is SGHVS and CDR2 FQNEAQ. This CDR3 is built from 17 residues. CDR3 region: CASSLADGGGAYNEQFF.

The chain links TRBV25-1 to TRBJ2-7; the D call from TCRdb, TRBD2, cannot be confirmed without DNA. This CDR3 comprises 12 residues. CDR1 is MGHDK and CDR2 is SYGVNS in the germline V gene. The CDR3 loop is CASSVALYEQYF.

The rearrangement joins TRBV12-3 or TRBV12-4 to TRBJ2-4; without DNA, the TCRdb call of TRBD1 cannot be checked. This CDR3 region has 15 residues. CDR3 loop: CASSLEGTLKNIQYF.

This chain joins TRBV6-6 and TRBJ2-1. The germline CDR1 and CDR2 sequences are MNHNY and SVGAGI (reference sequence). This CDR3 region has 11 residues. The CDR3 loop is CASTDYSEQFF.

V is TRBV15 and J is TRBJ1-2. This CDR3 comprises 15 residues. CDR1 LNHNV and CDR2 YYDKDF come from the germline V gene (reference sequence). This CDR3 reads CATSYVGLPNYGYTF.

The V and J genes are TRBV7-7 and TRBJ2-5; checking the TCRdb D call of TRBD1 is not possible without DNA. The germline CDR1 and CDR2 sequences are SSHAT and FNYEAQ (reference sequence). This CDR3 is built from 14 residues. CDR3 sequence: CASSPRTEMETQYF.

The chain uses TRBV12-3 or TRBV12-4 and TRBJ1-3; TCRdb proposes TRBD1, but this gene call is untestable without DNA. CDR3 length: 14 residues. CDR3 protein: CASSFRGYGNTIYF.

V and J are TRBV6-6 and TRBJ1-1; TCRdb's assignment of TRBD1 cannot be checked, as there is no DNA. This CDR3 comprises 18 residues. Germline CDR1 and CDR2: MNHNY and SVGAGI (reference sequence). The CDR3 is CASSYSIGGTGPNTEAFF.

The chain uses TRBV6-6 and TRBJ1-2; TCRdb proposes TRBD1, but this gene call is untestable without DNA. The germline V gene encodes CDR1 MNHNY and CDR2 SVGAGI (reference sequence). The CDR3 loop spans 13 amino acids. CDR3: CASRPGQIYGYTF.

The CDR3 sequence is CASGLEGLSYNEQFF. The J gene is TRBJ2-1, the V gene TRBV7-6; the TCRdb D gene call, TRBD2, has no DNA to confirm it. Germline lookup yields CDR1 SGHVS and CDR2 FNYEAQ. The CDR3 is 15 residues long.

The V and J genes are TRBV28 and TRBJ2-2; without DNA, the TCRdb call of TRBD1 cannot be checked. There are 16 residues in the CDR3. Germline V gives CDR1 MDHEN, CDR2 SYDVKM. CDR3: CASSFLDSGASGELFF.

The genes are TRBV12-3 or TRBV12-4 and TRBJ2-2; TCRdb designates TRBD2, a call that cannot be tested without DNA. The CDR3 has 16 amino acids. Here the CDR3 reads CASSPPTSGSPGELFF.

CDR3 residues: CASSSDFSPSNYGYTF. The chain has TRBV7-9 and TRBJ1-2. CDR1 and CDR2 (germline): SEHNR, FQNEAQ (reference sequence). The length of the CDR3 is 16 residues.

This chain connects TRBV12-3 or TRBV12-4 to TRBJ2-6; lacking DNA, the TRBD1 call made by TCRdb goes unchecked. This CDR3 spans 18 amino acids. CDR3 sequence reads: CASSSRDRMPSGANVLTF.

The J gene is TRBJ1-6, the V gene TRBV30; TCRdb designates TRBD1, a call that cannot be tested without DNA. This CDR3 comprises 14 residues. The germline CDR1 and CDR2 sequences are GTSNPN and SVGIG (reference sequence). CDR3 region: CAWAGTGGGSPLHF.

The chain uses TRBV27 and TRBJ2-1; TCRdb reports TRBD2, a call that lacks DNA to check it against. The CDR3 covers 17 residues. Germline values: CDR1 MNHEY, CDR2 SMNVEV (reference sequence). CDR3 region: CASRDRTPSGLSGEQFF.

V is TRBV29-1 and J is TRBJ2-2. The CDR3 is made up of 12 amino acids. Germline CDR1 SQVTM, CDR2 ANQGSEA. The CDR3 is CSVGMNTGELFF.

The gene calls are TRBV7-7 and TRBJ2-5. This CDR3 is built from 14 residues. Germline lookup yields CDR1 SSHAT and CDR2 FNYEAQ (reference sequence). The CDR3 loop is CASSLGPGEETQYF.